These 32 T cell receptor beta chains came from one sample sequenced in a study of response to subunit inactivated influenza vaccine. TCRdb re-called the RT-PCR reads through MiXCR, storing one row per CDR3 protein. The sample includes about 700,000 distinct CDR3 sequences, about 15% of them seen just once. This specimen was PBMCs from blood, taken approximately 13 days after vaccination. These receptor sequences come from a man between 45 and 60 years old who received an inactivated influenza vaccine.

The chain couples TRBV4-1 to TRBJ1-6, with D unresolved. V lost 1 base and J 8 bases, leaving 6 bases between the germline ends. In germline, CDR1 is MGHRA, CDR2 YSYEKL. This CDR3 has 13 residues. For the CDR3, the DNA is TGCGCCAGCAGCCAAGGAGCCTATTCACCCCTCCACTTT. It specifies CASSQGAYSPLHF.

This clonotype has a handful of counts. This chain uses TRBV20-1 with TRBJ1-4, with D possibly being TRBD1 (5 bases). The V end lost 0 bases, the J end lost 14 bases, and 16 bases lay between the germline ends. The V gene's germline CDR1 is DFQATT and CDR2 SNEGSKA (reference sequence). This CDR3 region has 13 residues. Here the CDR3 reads CSAREVVAGKLFF. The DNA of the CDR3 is TGCAGTGCTAGAGAAGTCGTGGCAGGGAAGCTGTTTTTT.

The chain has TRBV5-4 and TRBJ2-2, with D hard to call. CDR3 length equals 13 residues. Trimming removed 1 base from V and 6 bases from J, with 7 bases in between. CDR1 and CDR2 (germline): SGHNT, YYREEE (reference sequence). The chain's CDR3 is CASSLKNSGELFF. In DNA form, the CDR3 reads TGTGCCAGCAGCTTGAAAAATTCCGGGGAGCTGTTTTTT.

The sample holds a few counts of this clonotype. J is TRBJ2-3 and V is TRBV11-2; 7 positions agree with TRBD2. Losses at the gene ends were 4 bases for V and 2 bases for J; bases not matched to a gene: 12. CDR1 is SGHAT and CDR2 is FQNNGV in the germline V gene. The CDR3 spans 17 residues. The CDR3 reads CASSSSPAGIDTDTQYF. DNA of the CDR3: TGTGCCAGCAGCTCCTCACCAGCGGGAATTGACACAGATACGCAGTATTTT.

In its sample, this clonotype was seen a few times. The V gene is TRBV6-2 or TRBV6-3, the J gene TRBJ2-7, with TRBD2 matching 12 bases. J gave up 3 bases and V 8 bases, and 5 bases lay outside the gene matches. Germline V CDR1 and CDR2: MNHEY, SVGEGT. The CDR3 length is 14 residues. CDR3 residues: CASLSSGRVYEQYF. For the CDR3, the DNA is TGTGCCAGCCTTTCTAGCGGGAGGGTCTACGAGCAGTACTTC.

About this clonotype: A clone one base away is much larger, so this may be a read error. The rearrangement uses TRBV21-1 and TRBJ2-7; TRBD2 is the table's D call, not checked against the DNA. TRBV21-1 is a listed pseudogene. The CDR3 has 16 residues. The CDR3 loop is CASSIPSRCSSCEQYF. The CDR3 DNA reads TGTGCCAGCAGCATTCCATCCCGCTGCAGTTCCTGCGAGCAGTACTTC.

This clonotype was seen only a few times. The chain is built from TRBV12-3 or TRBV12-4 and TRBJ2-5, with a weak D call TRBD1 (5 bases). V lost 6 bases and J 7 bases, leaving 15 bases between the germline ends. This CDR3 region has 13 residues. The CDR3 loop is CASSTSGPGTQYF. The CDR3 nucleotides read TGTGCCAGCAGCACATCAGGGCCGGGGACCCAGTACTTC.

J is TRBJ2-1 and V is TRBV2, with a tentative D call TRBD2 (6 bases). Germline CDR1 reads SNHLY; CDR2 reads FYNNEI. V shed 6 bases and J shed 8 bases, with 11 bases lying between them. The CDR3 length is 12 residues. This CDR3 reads CASRPTRDEQFF. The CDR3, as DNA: TGTGCCAGCAGGCCGACTAGGGATGAGCAGTTCTTC.

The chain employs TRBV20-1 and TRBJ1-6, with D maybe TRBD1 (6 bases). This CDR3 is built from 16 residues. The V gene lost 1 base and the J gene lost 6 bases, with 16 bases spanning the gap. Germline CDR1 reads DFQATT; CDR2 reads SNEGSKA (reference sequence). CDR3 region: CSARATGWPSNSPLHF. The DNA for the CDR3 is TGCAGTGCTAGAGCGACAGGTTGGCCAAGTAATTCACCCCTCCACTTT.

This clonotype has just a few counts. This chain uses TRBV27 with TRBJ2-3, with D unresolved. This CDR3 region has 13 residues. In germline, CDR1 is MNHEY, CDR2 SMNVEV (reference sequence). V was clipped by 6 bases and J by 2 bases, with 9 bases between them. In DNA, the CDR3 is TGTGCCAGCAGCTCCCCGGTCACAGATACGCAGTATTTT. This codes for CASSSPVTDTQYF.

CDR3 sequence (DNA): TGCAGTGCTAGACCCCCTCCGGCTGGCGAGCAGTACTTC. Its translation: CSARPPPAGEQYF. The chain uses TRBV20-1 and TRBJ2-7, with unresolved D. This CDR3 spans 13 amino acids. The germline V gene encodes CDR1 DFQATT and CDR2 SNEGSKA (reference sequence). V dropped 2 bases and J dropped 6 bases, with 14 bases sitting between them.

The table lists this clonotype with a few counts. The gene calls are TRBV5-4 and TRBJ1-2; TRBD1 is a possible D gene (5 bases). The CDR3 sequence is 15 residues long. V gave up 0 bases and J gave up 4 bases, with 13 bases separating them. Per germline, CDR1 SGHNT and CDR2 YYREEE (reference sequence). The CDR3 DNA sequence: TGTGCCAGCAGCTTGGCCTTACAGGCCCTCTATGGCTACACCTTC. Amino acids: CASSLALQALYGYTF. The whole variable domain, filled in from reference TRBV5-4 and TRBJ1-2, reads ETGVTQSPTHLIKTRGQQVTLRCSSQSGHNTVSWYQQALGQGPQFIFQYYREEENGRGNFPPRFSGLQFPNYSSELNVNALELDDSALYLCASSLALQALYGYTFGSGTRLTVV.

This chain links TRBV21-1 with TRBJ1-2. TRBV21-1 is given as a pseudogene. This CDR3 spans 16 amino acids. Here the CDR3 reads CASSKALSAVDRGYTF. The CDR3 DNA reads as TGTGCCAGCAGCAAAGCGCTTTCGGCAGTAGATAGGGGCTACACCTTC.

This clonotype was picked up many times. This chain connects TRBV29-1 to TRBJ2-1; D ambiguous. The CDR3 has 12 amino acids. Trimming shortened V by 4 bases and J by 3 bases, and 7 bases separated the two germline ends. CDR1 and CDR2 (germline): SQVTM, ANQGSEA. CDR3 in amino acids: CSVVLDYNEQFF. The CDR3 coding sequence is TGCAGCGTTGTGCTTGACTACAATGAGCAGTTCTTC.

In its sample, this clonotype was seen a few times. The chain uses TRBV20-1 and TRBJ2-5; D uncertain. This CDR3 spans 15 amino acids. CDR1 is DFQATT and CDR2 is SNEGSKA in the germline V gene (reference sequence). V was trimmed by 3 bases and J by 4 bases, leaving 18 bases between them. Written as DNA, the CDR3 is TGCAGTGCTAGCAAGCGCGGTTTTTCGGGAGAGACCCAGTACTTC. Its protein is CSASKRGFSGETQYF.

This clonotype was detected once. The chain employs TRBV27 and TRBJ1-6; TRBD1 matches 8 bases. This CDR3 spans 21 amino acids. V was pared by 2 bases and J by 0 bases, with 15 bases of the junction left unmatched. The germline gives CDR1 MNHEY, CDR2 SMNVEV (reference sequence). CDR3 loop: CASSLRPRTGFESSYNSPLHF. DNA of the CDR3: TGTGCCAGCAGTTTACGCCCCCGGACAGGGTTTGAGAGCTCCTATAATTCACCCCTCCACTTT.

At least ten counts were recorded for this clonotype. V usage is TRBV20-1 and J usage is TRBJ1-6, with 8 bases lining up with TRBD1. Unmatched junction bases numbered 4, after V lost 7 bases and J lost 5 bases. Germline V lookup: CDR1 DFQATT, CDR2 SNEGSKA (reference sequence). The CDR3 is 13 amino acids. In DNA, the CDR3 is TGCAGTGTTCGGACAGGGAATAATTCACCCCTCCACTTT. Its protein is CSVRTGNNSPLHF.

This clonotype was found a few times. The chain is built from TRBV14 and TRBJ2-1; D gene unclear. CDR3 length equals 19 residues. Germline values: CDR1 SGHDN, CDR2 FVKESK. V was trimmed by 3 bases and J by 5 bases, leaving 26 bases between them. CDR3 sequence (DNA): TGTGCCAGCAGCCATCGGTCGGTGGGAACGATCGCACTCCACAATGAGCAGTTCTTC. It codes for CASSHRSVGTIALHNEQFF.

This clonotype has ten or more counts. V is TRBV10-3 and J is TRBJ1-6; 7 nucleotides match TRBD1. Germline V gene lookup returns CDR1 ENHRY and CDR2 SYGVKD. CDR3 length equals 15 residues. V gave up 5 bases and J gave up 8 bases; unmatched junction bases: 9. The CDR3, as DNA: TGTGCCATCAGTTCCTCCTCCGACAGGGATTCACCCCTCCACTTT. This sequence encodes CAISSSSDRDSPLHF.

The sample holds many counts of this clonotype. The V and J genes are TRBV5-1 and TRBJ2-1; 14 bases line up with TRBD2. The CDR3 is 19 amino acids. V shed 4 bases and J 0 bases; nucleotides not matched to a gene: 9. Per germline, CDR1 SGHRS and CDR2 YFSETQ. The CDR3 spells CASSPAGTSGGHSYNEQFF. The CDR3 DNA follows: TGCGCCAGCAGCCCCGCCGGGACTAGCGGGGGCCACTCCTACAATGAGCAGTTCTTC.

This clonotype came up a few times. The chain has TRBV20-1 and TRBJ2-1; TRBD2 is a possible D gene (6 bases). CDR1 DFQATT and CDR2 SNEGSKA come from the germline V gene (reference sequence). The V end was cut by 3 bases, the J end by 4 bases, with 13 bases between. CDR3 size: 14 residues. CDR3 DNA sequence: TGCAGTGCTAGCTATAGCGGCTTATACAATGAGCAGTTCTTC. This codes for CSASYSGLYNEQFF.

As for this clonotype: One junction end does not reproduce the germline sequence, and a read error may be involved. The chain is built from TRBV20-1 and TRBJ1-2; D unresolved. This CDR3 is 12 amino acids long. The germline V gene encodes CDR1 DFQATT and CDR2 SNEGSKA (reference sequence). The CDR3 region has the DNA TGCAGTGCTAGAGAGGCAGGCTATGGCTACAACTTC. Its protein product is CSAREAGYGYNF.

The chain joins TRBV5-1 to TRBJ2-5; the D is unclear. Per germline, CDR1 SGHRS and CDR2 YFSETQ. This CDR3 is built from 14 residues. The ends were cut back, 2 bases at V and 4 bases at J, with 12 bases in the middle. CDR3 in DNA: TGCGCCAGCAGCTTCGTACCCCCGGGAGAGACCCAGTACTTC. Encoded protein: CASSFVPPGETQYF. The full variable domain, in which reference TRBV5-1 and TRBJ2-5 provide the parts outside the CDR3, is KAGVTQTPRYLIKTRGQQVTLSCSPISGHRSVSWYQQTPGQGLQFLFEYFSETQRNKGNFPGRFSGRQFSNSRSEMNVSTLELGDSALYLCASSFVPPGETQYFGPGTRLLVL.

The CDR3 DNA follows: TGTGCCATCAGCAGCGGACTAGCGGTCTACAATGAGCAGTTCTTC. It specifies CAISSGLAVYNEQFF. This chain uses TRBV10-3 with TRBJ2-1; TRBD2 matches 10 bases. The V segment lost 6 bases and the J segment 3 bases; nucleotides outside the gene matches: 5. The CDR3 has 15 amino acids. CDR1 and CDR2 (germline): ENHRY, SYGVKD.

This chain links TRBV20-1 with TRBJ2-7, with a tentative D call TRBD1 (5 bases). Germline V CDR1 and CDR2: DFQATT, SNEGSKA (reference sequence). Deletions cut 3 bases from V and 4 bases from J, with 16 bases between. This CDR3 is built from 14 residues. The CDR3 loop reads CSASRQGLPYEQYF. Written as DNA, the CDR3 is TGCAGTGCTAGTCGGCAGGGTTTGCCGTACGAGCAGTACTTC.

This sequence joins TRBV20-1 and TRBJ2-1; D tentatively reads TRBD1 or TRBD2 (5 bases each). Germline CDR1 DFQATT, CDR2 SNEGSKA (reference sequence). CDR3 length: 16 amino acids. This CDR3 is CAGAGDSAVFSNEQFF. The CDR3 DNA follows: TGCGCCGGGGCAGGTGATAGTGCTGTATTTAGCAATGAGCAGTTCTTC.

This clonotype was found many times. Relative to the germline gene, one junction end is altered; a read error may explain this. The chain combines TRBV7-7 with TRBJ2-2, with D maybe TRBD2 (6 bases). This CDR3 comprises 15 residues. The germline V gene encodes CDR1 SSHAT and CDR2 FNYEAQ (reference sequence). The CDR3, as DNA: TGTGCTAGCAGCTCCAACATGGGGGGCACCGGGGAGCTGTTTTTT. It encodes CASSSNMGGTGELFF.

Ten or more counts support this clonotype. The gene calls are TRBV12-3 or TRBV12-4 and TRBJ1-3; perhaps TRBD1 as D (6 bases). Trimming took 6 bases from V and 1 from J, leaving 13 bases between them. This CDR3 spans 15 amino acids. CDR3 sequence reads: CASSSRGQSGNTIYF. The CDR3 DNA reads TGTGCCAGCAGCTCGCGGGGACAATCTGGAAACACCATATATTTT.

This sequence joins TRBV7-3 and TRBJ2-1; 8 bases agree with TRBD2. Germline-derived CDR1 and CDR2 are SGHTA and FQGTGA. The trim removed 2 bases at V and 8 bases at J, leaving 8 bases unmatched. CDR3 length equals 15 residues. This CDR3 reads CASSLLVAGRDEQFF. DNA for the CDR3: TGTGCCAGCAGCTTATTGGTAGCGGGAAGGGATGAGCAGTTCTTC. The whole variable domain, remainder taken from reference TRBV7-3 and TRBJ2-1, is GAGVSQTPSNKVTEKGKYVELRCDPISGHTALYWYRQSLGQGPEFLIYFQGTGAADDSGLPNDRFFAVRPEGSVSTLKIQRTERGDSAVYLCASSLLVAGRDEQFFGPGTRLTVL.

CDR3 DNA sequence: TGTGCCAGCAGCTTGAAAACGGCAGGCATTAATGAAAAACTGTTTTTT. This codes for CASSLKTAGINEKLFF. The chain is built from TRBV5-6 and TRBJ1-4, with D unresolved. This CDR3 comprises 16 residues. Germline-derived CDR1 and CDR2 are SGHDT and YYEEEE. V gave up 1 base and J gave up 4 bases, with 14 bases separating them.

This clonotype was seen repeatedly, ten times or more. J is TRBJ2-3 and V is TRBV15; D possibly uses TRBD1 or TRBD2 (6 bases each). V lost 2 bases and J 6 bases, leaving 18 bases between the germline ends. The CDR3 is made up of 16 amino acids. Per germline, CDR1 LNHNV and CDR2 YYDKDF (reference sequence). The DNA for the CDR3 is TGTGCCACCAGCAGAAGGTTAGGGGGGAGTGGTGATACGCAGTATTTT. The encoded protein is CATSRRLGGSGDTQYF.

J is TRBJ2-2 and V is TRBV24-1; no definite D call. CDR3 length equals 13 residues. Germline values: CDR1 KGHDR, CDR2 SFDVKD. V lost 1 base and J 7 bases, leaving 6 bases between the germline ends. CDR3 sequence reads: CATSDFPNGELFF. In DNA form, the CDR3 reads TGTGCCACCAGTGATTTTCCGAACGGGGAGCTGTTTTTT.